The clone carrying this T cell receptor (beta chain) was seen many times. The antigen is undetermined. The sample originates from a study of neurological immune-mediated disorders. This sample's time point: longitudinal time-point 2. Source material was 2 million unsorted PBMCs, stored at -80 °C in RNAlater. Study-level results: Across subjects, no CDR3 amino acid sequence appeared in expanded clones of more than one subject, a finding that suggested private repertoires in all groups.

From germline, CDR1 is SGHDT and CDR2 YYEEEE. The CDR3 has 15 residues. V lost 4 bases and J lost 4, with 14 bases in between. A single record per CDR3 protein comes from TCRdb applying MiXCR to the 5' RACE reads. The table lists roughly 98,000 distinct CDR3 sequences, less than 15% of them singletons. The gene calls are TRBV5-6 and TRBJ2-2; TRBD1 is a possible D gene (6 bases). The source material was PBMCs. The TCR was taken from a female donor with HTLV-1-associated myelopathy (HAM/TSP). The CDR3: CASSGQGSGTGELFF. The CDR3 nucleotides read TGTGCCAGCAGCGGTCAGGGGTCGGGCACCGGGGAGCTGTTTTTT. Complete variable domain (other parts from reference TRBV5-6 and TRBJ2-2): DAGVTQSPTHLIKTRGQQVTLRCSPKSGHDTVSWYQQALGQGPQFIFQYYEEEERQRGNFPDRFSGHQFPNYSSELNVNALLLGDSALYLCASSGQGSGTGELFFGEGSRLTVL.